Below are 18 T cell receptor beta chains sequenced from a single sample in a study of spatial heterogeneity in lung cancer. Each CDR3 protein is one row after TCRdb ran MiXCR on the 5' RACE reads. Of roughly 80,000 distinct CDR3 sequences in the sample, around 7.3% were seen once. Noted time point: sample taken at primary tumor resection. The sequencing here drew on PBMCs, taken at surgery. These receptors all stem from a male donor with early-stage non-small cell lung cancer.

This clonotype was counted at least ten times. The chain employs TRBV29-1 and TRBJ1-1, with D uncertain. CDR3 size: 13 residues. V was shortened by 5 bases and J by 8 bases, with 18 bases between the two germline ends. Germline V lookup: CDR1 SQVTM, CDR2 ANQGSEA. CDR3 coding DNA: TGCAGCGTTAACGTGGCTTCGGGAGCCGAAGCTTTCTTT. Translating gives CSVNVASGAEAFF.

This clonotype was seen at least ten times. This sequence joins TRBV4-1 and TRBJ1-6; D perhaps matches TRBD1 (5 bases). CDR1 is MGHRA and CDR2 is YSYEKL in the germline V gene. The CDR3 is 15 residues long. Trimming shortened V by 3 bases and J by 4 bases, and 10 bases separated the two germline ends. CDR3 sequence reads: CASSHRDGYNSPLHF. In DNA, the CDR3 is TGCGCCAGCAGCCACAGGGACGGATATAATTCACCCCTCCACTTT.

The chain employs TRBV4-2 and TRBJ1-3, with TRBD1 as a possible D gene (6 bases). V was pared by 0 bases and J by 0 bases, with 15 bases between. The CDR3 runs 18 residues. Per the germline V gene, CDR1 is LGHNA and CDR2 is YNFKEQ. In nucleotides, the CDR3 is TGTGCCAGCAGCCAAGAGTCGGGGGCCAGGAGCTCTGGAAACACCATATATTTT. Translated, it gives CASSQESGARSSGNTIYF.

In its sample, this clonotype was seen a few times. This CDR3 reads CASSLDPGTEETQYF. The CDR3 DNA sequence: TGTGCCAGCAGCTTAGATCCCGGGACGGAAGAGACCCAGTACTTC. The J gene is TRBJ2-5, the V gene TRBV7-2; D assignment may be TRBD1 or TRBD2 (5 bases each). Germline loops: CDR1 SGHTA, CDR2 FQGNSA. The CDR3 contains 15 residues. V was pared by 1 base and J by 3 bases, with 12 bases between.

This clonotype was counted at least ten times. The chain links TRBV18 to TRBJ2-3; no reliable D call. Trimming took 3 bases from V and 2 from J, leaving 9 bases between them. Per germline, CDR1 KGHSH and CDR2 LQKENI. This CDR3 is 14 amino acids long. CDR3 residues: CASSPFPLTDTQYF. In DNA form, the CDR3 reads TGTGCCAGCTCACCTTTCCCCCTCACAGATACGCAGTATTTT.

This clonotype was observed at least ten times. The rearrangement joins TRBV27 to TRBJ2-7, with D maybe TRBD1 (6 bases). V was pared by 5 bases and J by 4 bases, with 18 bases between. Per germline, CDR1 MNHEY and CDR2 SMNVEV (reference sequence). The CDR3 runs 15 residues. The CDR3 sequence: CASSKIGTPLYEQYF. The CDR3 coding sequence is TGTGCCAGCAGTAAAATCGGGACACCCCTTTACGAGCAGTACTTC.

This clonotype was detected only a few times. The chain uses TRBV10-3 and TRBJ2-5, with 12 bases that match TRBD2. Trimming at V came to 6 bases and at J to 3 bases, leaving 5 bases not matched to a gene. The CDR3 contains 15 residues. Germline CDR1 reads ENHRY; CDR2 reads SYGVKD. CDR3 nucleotides: TGTGCCATCAGCGGGCGGACTAGCGGGAAAGAGACCCAGTACTTC. Translated, it gives CAISGRTSGKETQYF.

CDR3 bases: TGTGCTAGTGGTTTTTCTTTAGCGGGGGCTAGCACAGATACGCAGTATTTT. Translation: CASGFSLAGASTDTQYF. The V and J genes are TRBV12-5 and TRBJ2-3, with 9 bases that match TRBD2. V shed 3 bases, J shed 0 bases, and the junction held 7 bases outside the gene matches. This CDR3 is built from 17 residues. Germline CDR1 LGHNT, CDR2 FRNRAP.

This clonotype was seen ten or more times. J is TRBJ1-5 and V is TRBV18; 11 positions agree with TRBD1. The CDR3 sequence is 17 residues long. CDR1 is KGHSH and CDR2 is LQKENI in the germline V gene. V shed 6 bases and J 4 bases; nucleotides not matched to a gene: 11. Here the CDR3 DNA reads TGTGCCAGCTCTGCTCCGGGACAGGGGGGAAAAAATCAGCCCCAGCATTTT. Translation gives CASSAPGQGGKNQPQHF.

This clonotype has a count of ten or more. This chain uses TRBV4-2 with TRBJ2-7, with D maybe TRBD1 (6 bases). Trimming removed 0 bases at V and 0 bases at J, with 9 bases between. The CDR3 runs to 15 residues. The germline V gene has CDR1 LGHNA and CDR2 YNFKEQ. CDR3 DNA: TGTGCCAGCAGCCAAGATAGGGACATCTCCTACGAGCAGTACTTC. Amino acid sequence: CASSQDRDISYEQYF.

This clonotype was seen ten or more times. The V call is TRBV6-2 or TRBV6-3, the J call TRBJ2-7; D perhaps matches TRBD2 (5 bases). This CDR3 contains 13 residues. CDR1 is MNHEY, CDR2 SVGEGT, per germline. V dropped 0 bases and J dropped 4 bases, with 7 bases sitting between them. Here the CDR3 DNA reads TGTGCCAGCAGTTACTCGGAGCGGTACGAGCAGTACTTC. Its translation is CASSYSERYEQYF.

There are many counts of this clonotype. The genes are TRBV5-1 and TRBJ2-5; 10 bases align to TRBD2. Germline V gene data show CDR1 as SGHRS and CDR2 as YFSETQ. The J segment lost 2 bases and the V segment lost 4 bases, leaving 5 bases of the junction unmatched. The CDR3 has 15 residues. The CDR3 is CASSKGTSEQETQYF. The DNA of the CDR3 is TGCGCCAGCAGCAAAGGGACTAGCGAACAAGAGACCCAGTACTTC.

This clonotype was picked up many times. The J gene is TRBJ2-1, the V gene TRBV3-1, with 9 bases identical to TRBD2. The length of the CDR3 is 15 residues. Trimming removed 4 bases from V and 6 bases from J; junction bases left unmatched: 7. CDR1 is LGHDT, CDR2 YNNKEL, per germline (reference sequence). CDR3 in amino acids: CASSLWRGGPNEQFF. The CDR3 DNA follows: TGTGCCAGCAGCCTTTGGCGGGGGGGACCCAATGAGCAGTTCTTC.

This clonotype was observed at least ten times. The V call is TRBV11-2, the J call TRBJ2-5, with 7 bases matching TRBD1. Germline CDR1 and CDR2: SGHAT and FQNNGV. V gave up 4 bases and J gave up 0 bases; unmatched junction bases: 5. The CDR3 has 15 amino acids. In DNA, the CDR3 is TGTGCCAGCAGCTCGGGACAGCAGTACCAAGAGACCCAGTACTTC. Its translation: CASSSGQQYQETQYF.

This clonotype was counted many times. The rearrangement links TRBV7-6 to TRBJ2-1; D remains ambiguous. The CDR3 loop spans 15 amino acids. Looked up from germline, CDR1 is SGHVS and CDR2 is FNYEAQ. Trimming left V 1 base short and J 3 bases short, with 10 bases between. CDR3 nucleotide sequence: TGTGCCAGCAGCTTAGACCTAAACTTCTACAATGAGCAGTTCTTC. This gives the protein CASSLDLNFYNEQFF.

This clonotype was counted between two and nine times. A read error may account for a junction end that differs from germline. The chain carries TRBV5-6 and TRBJ1-1; D unresolved. The CDR3 is 14 amino acids. Per the germline V gene, CDR1 is SGHDT and CDR2 is YYEEEE. CDR3 nucleotide sequence: TGTGTCAGCAGCTTGATCGGCCTGAACACTGAAGCTTTCTTT. This codes for CVSSLIGLNTEAFF.

This clonotype was detected a few times. V gene TRBV20-1 combines with J gene TRBJ2-5; tentatively, D is TRBD2 (6 bases). CDR1 and CDR2 from the germline V gene are DFQATT and SNEGSKA (reference sequence). Trimming left V 6 bases short and J 3 bases short, with 8 bases between. The CDR3 is 11 amino acids. The CDR3 sequence is CSAREEETQYF. For the CDR3, the DNA is TGCAGTGCCAGGGAGGAAGAGACCCAGTACTTC.

In its sample, this clonotype was seen many times. The rearrangement links TRBV29-1 to TRBJ1-1; no definite D call. The V end was cut by 8 bases, the J end by 6 bases, with 16 bases between. The CDR3 runs 12 residues. Germline values: CDR1 SQVTM, CDR2 ANQGSEA. CDR3 in DNA: TGCAGCATTCGGACGGGTTATTCTGAAGCTTTCTTT. Its protein is CSIRTGYSEAFF.